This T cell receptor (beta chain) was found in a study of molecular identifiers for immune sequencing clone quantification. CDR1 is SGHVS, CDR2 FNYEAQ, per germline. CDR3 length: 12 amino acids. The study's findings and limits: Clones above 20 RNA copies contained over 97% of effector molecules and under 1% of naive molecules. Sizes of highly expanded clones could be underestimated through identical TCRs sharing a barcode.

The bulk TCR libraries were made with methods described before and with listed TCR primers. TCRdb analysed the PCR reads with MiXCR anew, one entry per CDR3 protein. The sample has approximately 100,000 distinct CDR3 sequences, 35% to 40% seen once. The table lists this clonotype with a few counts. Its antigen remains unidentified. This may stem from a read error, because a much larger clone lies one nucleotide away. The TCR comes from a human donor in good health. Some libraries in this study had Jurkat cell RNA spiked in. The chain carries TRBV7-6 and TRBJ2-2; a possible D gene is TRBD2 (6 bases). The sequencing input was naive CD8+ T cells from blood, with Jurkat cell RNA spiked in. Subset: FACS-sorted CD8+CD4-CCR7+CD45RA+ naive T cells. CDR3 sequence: CASSLGAGGLFF. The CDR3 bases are TGTGCCAGCAGCTTAGGTGCCGGGGGGCTGTTTTTT.